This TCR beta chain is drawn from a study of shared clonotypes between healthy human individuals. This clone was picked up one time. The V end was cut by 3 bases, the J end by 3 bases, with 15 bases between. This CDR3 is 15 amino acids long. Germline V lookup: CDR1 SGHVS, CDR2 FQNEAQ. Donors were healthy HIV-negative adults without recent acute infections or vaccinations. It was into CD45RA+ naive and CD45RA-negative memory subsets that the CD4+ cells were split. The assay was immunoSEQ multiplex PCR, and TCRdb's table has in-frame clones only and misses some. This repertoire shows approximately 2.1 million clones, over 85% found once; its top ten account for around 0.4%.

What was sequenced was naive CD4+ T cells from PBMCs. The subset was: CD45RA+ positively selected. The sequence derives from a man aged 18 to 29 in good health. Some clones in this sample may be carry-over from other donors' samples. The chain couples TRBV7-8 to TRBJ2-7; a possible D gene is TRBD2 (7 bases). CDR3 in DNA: TGTGCCAGCAGCTTTTCGCGGGGGCGCAACTACGAGCAGTACTTC. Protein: CASSFSRGRNYEQYF.